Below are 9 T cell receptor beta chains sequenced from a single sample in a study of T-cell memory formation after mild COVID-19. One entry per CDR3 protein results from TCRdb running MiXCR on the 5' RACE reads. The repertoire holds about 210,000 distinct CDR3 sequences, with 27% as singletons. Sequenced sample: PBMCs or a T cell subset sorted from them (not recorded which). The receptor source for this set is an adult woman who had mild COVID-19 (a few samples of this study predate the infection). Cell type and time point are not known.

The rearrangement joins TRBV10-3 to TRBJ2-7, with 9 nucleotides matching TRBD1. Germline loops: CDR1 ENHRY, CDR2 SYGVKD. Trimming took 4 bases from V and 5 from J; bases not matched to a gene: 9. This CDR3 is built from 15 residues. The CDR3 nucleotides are TGTGCCATCAGTGCACCGGGACAGGGTTCCCACGAGCAGTACTTC. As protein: CAISAPGQGSHEQYF.

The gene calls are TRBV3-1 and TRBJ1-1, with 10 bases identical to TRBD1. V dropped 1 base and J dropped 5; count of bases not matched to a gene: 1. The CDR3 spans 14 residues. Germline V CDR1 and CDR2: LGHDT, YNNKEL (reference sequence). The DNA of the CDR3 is TGTGCCAGCAGCCAAGGACAGGGGGCGACTGAAGCTTTCTTT. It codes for CASSQGQGATEAFF.

The CDR3 region is CASGSGATDTQYF. CDR3 sequence (DNA): TGTGCCAGCGGTAGCGGGGCCACAGATACGCAGTATTTT. The genes are TRBV25-1 and TRBJ2-3; 8 bases match TRBD2. J gave up 2 bases and V 8 bases, and 3 bases lay outside the gene matches. The CDR3 sequence is 13 residues long. Germline V gives CDR1 MGHDK, CDR2 SYGVNS.

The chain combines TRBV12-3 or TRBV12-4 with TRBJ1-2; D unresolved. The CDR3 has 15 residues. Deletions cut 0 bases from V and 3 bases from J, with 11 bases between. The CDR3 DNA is TGTGCCAGCAGTTTAGCGGCTCGGCGGCACTATGGCTACACCTTC. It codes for CASSLAARRHYGYTF.

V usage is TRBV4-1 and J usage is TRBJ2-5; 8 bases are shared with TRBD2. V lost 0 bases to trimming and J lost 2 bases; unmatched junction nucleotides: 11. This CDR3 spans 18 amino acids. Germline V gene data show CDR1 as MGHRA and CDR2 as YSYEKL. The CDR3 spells CASSQDLGLAGRQETQYF. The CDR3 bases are TGCGCCAGCAGCCAAGATCTCGGCCTAGCGGGTCGACAAGAGACCCAGTACTTC.

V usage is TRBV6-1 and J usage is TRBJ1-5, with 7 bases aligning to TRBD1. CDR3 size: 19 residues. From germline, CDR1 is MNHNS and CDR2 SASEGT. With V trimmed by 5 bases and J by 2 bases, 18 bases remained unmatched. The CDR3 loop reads CASSRTSGTARPGNQPQHF. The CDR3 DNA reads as TGTGCCAGCAGTCGAACTTCCGGGACAGCGCGTCCGGGCAATCAGCCCCAGCATTTT.

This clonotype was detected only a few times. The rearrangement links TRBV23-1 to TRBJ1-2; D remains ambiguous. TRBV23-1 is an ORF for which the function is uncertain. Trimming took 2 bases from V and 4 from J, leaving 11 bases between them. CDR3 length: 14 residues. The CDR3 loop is CASSQGRRSYGYTF. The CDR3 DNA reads TGCGCCAGCAGTCAAGGCAGGCGGAGCTATGGCTACACCTTC.

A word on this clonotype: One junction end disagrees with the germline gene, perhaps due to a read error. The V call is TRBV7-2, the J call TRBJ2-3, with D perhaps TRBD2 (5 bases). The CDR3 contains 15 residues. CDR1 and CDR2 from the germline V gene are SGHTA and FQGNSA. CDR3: CDSSPSGPGADTQYF. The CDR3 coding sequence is TGTGACAGCAGCCCCAGCGGACCTGGGGCAGATACGCAGTATTTT.

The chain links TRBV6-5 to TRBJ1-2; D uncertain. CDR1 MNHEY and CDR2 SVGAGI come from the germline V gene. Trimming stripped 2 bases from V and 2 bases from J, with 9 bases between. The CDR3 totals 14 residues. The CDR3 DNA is TGTGCCAGCAGTTACGCGGACCGCAACTATGGCTACACCTTC. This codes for CASSYADRNYGYTF.